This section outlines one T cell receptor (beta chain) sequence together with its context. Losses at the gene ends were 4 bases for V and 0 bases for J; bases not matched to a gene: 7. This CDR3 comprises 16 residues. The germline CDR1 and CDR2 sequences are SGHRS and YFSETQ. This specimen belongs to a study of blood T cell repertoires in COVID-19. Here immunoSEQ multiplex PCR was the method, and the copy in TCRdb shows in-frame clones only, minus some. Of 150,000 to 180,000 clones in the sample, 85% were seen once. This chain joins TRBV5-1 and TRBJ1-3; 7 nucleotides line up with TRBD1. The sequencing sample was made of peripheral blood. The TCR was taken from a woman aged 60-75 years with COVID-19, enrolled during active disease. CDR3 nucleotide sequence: TGCGCCAGCAGCCCGCTGACAGGGAGCTCTGGAAACACCATATATTTT. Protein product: CASSPLTGSSGNTIYF.